This paragraph reports one TCR beta chain. As yet, its antigen is unknown. Sample treatment: over 15 received Ad26.COV2.S at low or high dose, single or two shots; five or six received placebo; per-sample allocation not given. Samples analyzed were those drawn on day 63 after the first vaccine or placebo injection. Participants' vaccine, an Ad26 vector, delivered Wuhan-strain SARS-CoV-2 spike. This specimen belongs to a study of Ad26.COV2.S vaccination and SARS-CoV-2 variants. In the study overall: Within the COV1001 Ad26.COV2.S trial arm, the donor was enrolled. Study-wide results and limits: Compared with placebo recipients, vaccine recipients had higher spike-specific TCR breadth. After vaccination, reports described spike-specific CD8+ and CD4+ T cell responses as showing substantial breadth.

The method was immunoSEQ multiplex PCR; TCRdb's version includes in-frame clones alone and lacks a portion of them. The sample shows roughly 330,000 clones, roughly 90% of them seen only once. This CDR3 is built from 13 residues. The V and J ends lost 5 bases and 8 bases, in that order; junction bases with no gene match: 6. CDR1 and CDR2 (germline): SGHTA, FQGNSA. J is TRBJ2-4 and V is TRBV7-2; 7 positions agree with TRBD2. The source material was peripheral blood, sampled in a trial of Ad26.COV2.S vaccine versus placebo. This TCR came from a person aged 18-60 years who received the Ad26.COV2.S COVID-19 vaccine or a placebo. The CDR3 sequence is CASSRLAGYIQYF. The CDR3 DNA follows: TGTGCCAGCAGCCGACTAGCCGGATACATTCAGTACTTC.